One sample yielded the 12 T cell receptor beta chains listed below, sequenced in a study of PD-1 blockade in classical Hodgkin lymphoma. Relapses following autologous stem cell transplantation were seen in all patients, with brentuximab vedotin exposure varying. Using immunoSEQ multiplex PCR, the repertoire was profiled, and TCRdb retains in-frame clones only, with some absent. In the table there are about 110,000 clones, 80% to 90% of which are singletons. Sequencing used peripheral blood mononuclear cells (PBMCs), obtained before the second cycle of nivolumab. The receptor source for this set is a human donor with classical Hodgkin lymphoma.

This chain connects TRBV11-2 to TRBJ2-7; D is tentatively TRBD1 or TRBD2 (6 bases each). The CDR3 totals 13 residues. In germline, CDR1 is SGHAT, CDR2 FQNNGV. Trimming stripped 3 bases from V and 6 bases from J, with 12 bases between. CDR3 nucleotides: TGTGCCAGCAGCTTTACGGGGGCCCTCGAGCAGTACTTC. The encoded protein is CASSFTGALEQYF.

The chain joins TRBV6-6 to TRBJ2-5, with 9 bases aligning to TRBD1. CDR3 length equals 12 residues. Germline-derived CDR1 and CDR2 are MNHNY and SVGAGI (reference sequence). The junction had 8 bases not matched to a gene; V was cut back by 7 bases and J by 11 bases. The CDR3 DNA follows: TGTGCCAGCACCGGACGACAGGGGGAGCAGTACTTC. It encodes CASTGRQGEQYF.

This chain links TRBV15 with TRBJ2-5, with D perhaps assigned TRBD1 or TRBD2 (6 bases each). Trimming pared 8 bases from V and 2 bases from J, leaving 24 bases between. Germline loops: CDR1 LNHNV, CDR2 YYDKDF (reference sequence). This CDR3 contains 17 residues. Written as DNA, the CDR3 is TGTGCCACCGGGGAAGGGTACATAAGAGGGGGGCAAGAGACCCAGTACTTC. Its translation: CATGEGYIRGGQETQYF.

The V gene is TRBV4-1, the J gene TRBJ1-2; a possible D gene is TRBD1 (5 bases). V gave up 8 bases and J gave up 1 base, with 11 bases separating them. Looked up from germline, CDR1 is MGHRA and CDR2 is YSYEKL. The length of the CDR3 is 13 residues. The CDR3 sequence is CASAGQGNYGYTF. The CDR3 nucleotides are TGCGCCAGCGCCGGGCAGGGTAACTATGGCTACACCTTC.

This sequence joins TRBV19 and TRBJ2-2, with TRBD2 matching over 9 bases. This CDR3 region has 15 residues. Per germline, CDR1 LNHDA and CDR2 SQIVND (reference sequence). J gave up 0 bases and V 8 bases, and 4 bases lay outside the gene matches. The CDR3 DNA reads TGTGCCAGTCGAAAGCGGGAGGCGAACACCGGGGAGCTGTTTTTT. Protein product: CASRKREANTGELFF.

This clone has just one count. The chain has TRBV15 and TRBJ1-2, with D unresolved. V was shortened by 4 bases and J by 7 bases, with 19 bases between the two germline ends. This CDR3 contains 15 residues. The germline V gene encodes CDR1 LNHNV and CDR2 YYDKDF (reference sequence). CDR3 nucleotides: TGTGCCACCAGCACCTCGACCCTAGCGGCTCCTGGCTACACCTTC. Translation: CATSTSTLAAPGYTF.

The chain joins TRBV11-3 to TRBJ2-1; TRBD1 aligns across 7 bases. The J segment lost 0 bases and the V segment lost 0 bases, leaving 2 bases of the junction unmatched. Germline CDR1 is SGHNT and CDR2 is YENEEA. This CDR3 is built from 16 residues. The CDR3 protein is CASSLDDRASYNEQFF. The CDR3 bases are TGTGCCAGCAGCTTAGACGACAGGGCCTCCTACAATGAGCAGTTCTTC.

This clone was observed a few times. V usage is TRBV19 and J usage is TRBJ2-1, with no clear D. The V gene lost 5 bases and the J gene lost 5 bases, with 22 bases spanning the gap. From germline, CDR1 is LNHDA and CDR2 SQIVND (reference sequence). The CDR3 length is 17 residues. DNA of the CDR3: TGTGCCAGTAGTGGCGTGGAGAGGCGATTTTTCCACAATGAGCAGTTCTTC. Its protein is CASSGVERRFFHNEQFF. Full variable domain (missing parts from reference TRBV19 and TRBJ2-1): DGGITQSPKYLFRKEGQNVTLSCEQNLNHDAMYWYRQDPGQGLRLIYYSQIVNDFQKGDIAEGYSVSREKKESFPLTVTSAQKNPTAFYLCASSGVERRFFHNEQFFGPGTRLTVL.

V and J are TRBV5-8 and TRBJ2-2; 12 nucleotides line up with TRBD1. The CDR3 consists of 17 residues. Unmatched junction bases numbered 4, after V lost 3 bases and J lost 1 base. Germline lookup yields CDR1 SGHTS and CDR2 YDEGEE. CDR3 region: CASSSGTGGRNTGELFF. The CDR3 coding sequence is TGTGCCAGCAGCTCCGGGACAGGGGGCAGGAACACCGGGGAGCTGTTTTTT. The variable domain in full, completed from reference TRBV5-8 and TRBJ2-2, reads EAGVTQSPTHLIKTRGQQATLRCSPISGHTSVYWYQQALGLGLQFLLWYDEGEERNRGNFPPRFSGRQFPNYSSELNVNALELEDSALYLCASSSGTGGRNTGELFFGEGSRLTVL.

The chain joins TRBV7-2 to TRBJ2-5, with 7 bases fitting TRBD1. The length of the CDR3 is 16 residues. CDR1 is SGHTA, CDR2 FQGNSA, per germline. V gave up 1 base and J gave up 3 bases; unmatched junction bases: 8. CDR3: CASSLVVGGGKETQYF. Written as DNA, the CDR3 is TGTGCCAGCAGCTTAGTGGTAGGGGGCGGAAAAGAGACCCAGTACTTC.

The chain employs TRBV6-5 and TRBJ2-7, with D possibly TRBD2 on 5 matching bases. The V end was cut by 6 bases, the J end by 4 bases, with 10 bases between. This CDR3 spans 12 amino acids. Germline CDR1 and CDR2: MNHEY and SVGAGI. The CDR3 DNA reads TGTGCCAGCAGCGGACTGTTGTACGAGCAGTACTTC. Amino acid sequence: CASSGLLYEQYF.

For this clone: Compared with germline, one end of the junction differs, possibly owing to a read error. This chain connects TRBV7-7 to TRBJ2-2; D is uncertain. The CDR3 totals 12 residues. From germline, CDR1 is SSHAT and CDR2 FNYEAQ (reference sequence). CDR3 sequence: CASSLGTGELFF. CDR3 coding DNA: TGTGCTAGCAGCTTAGGCACCGGGGAGCTGTTTTTT.